The T cell receptor beta chain described here comes from a study of spatial heterogeneity in lung cancer. Study-level points and caveats: The study found that expanded intratumoral alpha and beta TCR counts tracked tumor mutation counts. Ubiquitous nonsynonymous mutations were tracked by counts of ubiquitous expanded TCRs, and regional ones by counts of regional expanded TCRs.

TCRdb redid the calling of the 5' RACE reads with MiXCR, one entry per CDR3 protein. The sample carries under 20,000 distinct CDR3 sequences, 6.2% recorded once. Many counts were recorded for this clonotype. As yet, its antigen is unknown. This beta chain slipped into a library made for alpha chains as a stray read, so its size is not meaningful. As for time point: sample taken at primary tumor resection. Approximately 70 TRACERx patients with early, untreated non-small cell lung cancer donated samples. Sequencing of whole RNA from tumor, nontumor lung or frozen PBMC involved no sorting. This specimen was lung tumor tissue, taken at surgery. The clonotype comes from a male donor with early-stage non-small cell lung cancer.

The CDR3 DNA reads TGCAGTGCTGCTGGGACTAGCGGGAGGTACGAGCAGTACTTC. Protein sequence: CSAAGTSGRYEQYF. This rearrangement joins TRBV20-1 to TRBJ2-7, with 15 positions matching TRBD2. Germline loops: CDR1 DFQATT, CDR2 SNEGSKA (reference sequence). The V gene end was trimmed by 5 bases and the J gene end by 4 bases; junction bases not matched to a gene: 3. This CDR3 contains 14 residues.